Detailed here is one T cell receptor beta chain. Antigen: not known. The trim removed 5 bases at V and 6 bases at J, leaving 6 bases unmatched. CDR3 length: 15 residues. Looked up from germline, CDR1 is MNHNS and CDR2 is SASEGT. The sample originates from a study of T cells in Graves' hyperthyroidism and ophthalmopathy. Background on the study: The authors collected peripheral blood at initial diagnosis, before any treatment. Study results and limitations: The majority of expanded thyroid clonotypes above 0.001 also appeared in blood. A 13 V-J signature model discriminated ophthalmopathy versus stable hyperthyroidism.

The investigators amplified TCR beta CDR3 regions from RNA transcripts. During a first-round RT-PCR of the TCR CDR3, the HTBI primer set was used. In TCRdb, the multiplex PCR reads were re-called with MiXCR into one record per CDR3 protein. The sample yields fewer than 650,000 distinct CDR3 sequences, about 15% seen once. Sequencing was carried out using blood. The V call is TRBV6-1, the J call TRBJ1-3; 11 bases align to TRBD1. This receptor was obtained from a woman aged 25 to 39 with Graves' hyperthyroidism that later progressed to Graves' ophthalmopathy. The CDR3 here is CASSWDRGWENTIYF. For the CDR3, the DNA is TGTGCCAGCAGTTGGGACAGGGGGTGGGAAAACACCATATATTTT.